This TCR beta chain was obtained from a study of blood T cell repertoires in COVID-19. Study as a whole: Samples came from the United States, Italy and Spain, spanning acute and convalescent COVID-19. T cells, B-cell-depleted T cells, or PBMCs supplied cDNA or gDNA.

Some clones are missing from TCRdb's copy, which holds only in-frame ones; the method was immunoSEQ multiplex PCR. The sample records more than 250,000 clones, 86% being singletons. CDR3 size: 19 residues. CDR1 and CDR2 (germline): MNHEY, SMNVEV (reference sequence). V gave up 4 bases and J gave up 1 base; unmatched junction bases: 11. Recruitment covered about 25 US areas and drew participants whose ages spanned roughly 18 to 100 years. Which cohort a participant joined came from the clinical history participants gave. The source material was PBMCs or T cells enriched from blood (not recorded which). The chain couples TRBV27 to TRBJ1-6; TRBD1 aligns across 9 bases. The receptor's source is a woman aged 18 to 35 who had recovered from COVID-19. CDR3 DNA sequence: TGTGCCAGCAGTTCCTCTTTCGGGACAGGGCTGTCCTATAATTCACCCCTCCACTTT. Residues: CASSSSFGTGLSYNSPLHF.